A single sample is the source of the 20 T cell receptor beta chains below, sequenced in a study of cytomegalovirus exposure and HLA in healthy donors (TCRdb year 2017). The library was obtained by the immunoSEQ multiplex PCR assay. For the multiplex PCR, a mixture combining 60 forward primers for TCR Vbeta segments and 13 reverse primers for TCR Jbeta segments was used. In its TCRdb copy, this immuneACCESS table keeps in-frame sequences only and misses some clones. Where compared with another copy, unresolved V genes explain less than half of these, and the others have no known cause. Counted in this sample were approximately 290,000 clones; 75% to 90% of them appeared once. The leading ten clones occupy approximately 0.3% of the sample. Sequencing input: PBMCs. The receptor source for this set is a girl aged 2-10 years in good health and CMV-seronegative.

The rearrangement joins TRBV30 to TRBJ2-1; D not resolved. Per germline, CDR1 GTSNPN and CDR2 SVGIG (reference sequence). This CDR3 has 13 amino acids. V was cut by 0 bases and J by 5 bases, with 8 bases left in between. The CDR3 region has the DNA TGTGCCTGGAGTGTACACGCAAACAATGAGCAGTTCTTC. Encoded protein: CAWSVHANNEQFF.

V and J are TRBV27 and TRBJ2-2; a possible D gene is TRBD2 (7 bases). The CDR3 runs to 15 residues. V lost 5 bases to trimming and J lost 6 bases, with 16 bases between them. Germline CDR1 is MNHEY and CDR2 is SMNVEV (reference sequence). CDR3 bases: TGTGCCAGCAGTCCGCGGGGGCGGGTATCCGGGGAGCTGTTTTTT. Translating it yields CASSPRGRVSGELFF.

As DNA, the CDR3 is TGTGCCAGCACCTTTGGGCCAGGGGGGAATCAGCCCCAGCATTTT. Translated, it gives CASTFGPGGNQPQHF. This chain uses TRBV5-6 with TRBJ1-5, with 7 bases matching TRBD1. From germline, CDR1 is SGHDT and CDR2 YYEEEE. This CDR3 comprises 15 residues. V was clipped by 6 bases and J by 4 bases; unmatched bases: 10.

The V and J genes are TRBV28 and TRBJ2-1, with TRBD2 matching over 7 bases. This CDR3 comprises 14 residues. Per the germline V gene, CDR1 is MDHEN and CDR2 is SYDVKM. After removal of 2 bases from V and 5 bases from J, the junction contained 3 bases not matched to a gene. CDR3 in amino acids: CASSLAGVHNEQFF. CDR3 DNA sequence: TGTGCCAGCAGTTTAGCGGGAGTCCACAATGAGCAGTTCTTC.

The V call is TRBV18, the J call TRBJ2-7, with a possible D match to TRBD2 (6 bases). There are 14 residues in the CDR3. Germline assignment: CDR1 KGHSH and CDR2 LQKENI. The germline V and J ends were trimmed by 2 bases and 0 bases, with 8 bases remaining between them. The CDR3 reads CASSPGGTSYEQYF. CDR3 nucleotide sequence: TGTGCCAGCTCACCAGGCGGGACCTCCTACGAGCAGTACTTC.

This clone showed up just a few times. The genes are TRBV6-1 and TRBJ1-4; 7 nucleotides agree with TRBD1. Germline CDR1 and CDR2: MNHNS and SASEGT. CDR3 length equals 12 residues. V shed 8 bases and J 11 bases; nucleotides not matched to a gene: 8. CDR3 loop: CASLSTGEKLFF. CDR3 DNA: TGTGCCAGCTTATCTACAGGGGAGAAACTGTTTTTT.

The gene calls are TRBV7-2 and TRBJ2-3; perhaps TRBD2 as D (5 bases). The V gene's germline CDR1 is SGHTA and CDR2 FQGNSA. The V gene lost 3 bases and the J gene lost 1 base, with 20 bases spanning the gap. This CDR3 contains 18 residues. In DNA form, the CDR3 reads TGTGCCAGCAGCTTTAGCGCCGGCGGTTTAAGCGGCACAGATACGCAGTATTTT. Translation: CASSFSAGGLSGTDTQYF.

The chain uses TRBV18 and TRBJ1-6; D is unclear. Trimming removed 0 bases from V and 7 bases from J, with 10 bases in between. Germline V CDR1 and CDR2: KGHSH, LQKENI. The CDR3 has 15 amino acids. Here the CDR3 reads CASSPPAGKNSPLHF. For the CDR3, the DNA is TGTGCCAGCTCACCACCCGCCGGGAAAAATTCACCCCTCCACTTT.

The chain is built from TRBV5-1 and TRBJ2-1; tentatively, D is TRBD1 (6 bases). This CDR3 has 15 residues. CDR1 and CDR2 (germline): SGHRS, YFSETQ. V gave up 4 bases and J gave up 3 bases, with 14 bases separating them. As DNA, the CDR3 is TGCGCCAGCAGCCACCGGGACAAGGACTACAATGAGCAGTTCTTC. It translates to CASSHRDKDYNEQFF.

The V and J genes are TRBV7-9 and TRBJ1-1; D may be TRBD1 (6 bases). From germline, CDR1 is SEHNR and CDR2 FQNEAQ (reference sequence). The CDR3 extends over 13 amino acids. Trimming removed 5 bases at V and 7 bases at J, with 14 bases between. CDR3 loop: CASSPSGQSEAFF. In DNA form, the CDR3 reads TGTGCCAGCAGCCCCTCAGGACAGAGTGAAGCTTTCTTT.

The V gene is TRBV6-5, the J gene TRBJ2-1; D ambiguous. CDR1 MNHEY and CDR2 SVGAGI come from the germline V gene. This CDR3 is 14 amino acids long. Between the trimmed V and J ends, which lost 2 bases and 7 bases, there was a span of 12 bases. CDR3 DNA sequence: TGTGCCAGCAGTTACCGTCCCATACGGAATGAGCAGTTCTTC. Translating gives CASSYRPIRNEQFF.

The genes are TRBV28 and TRBJ2-3; possible D gene TRBD2, 6 bases. Germline V CDR1 and CDR2: MDHEN, SYDVKM. The CDR3 totals 13 residues. V was clipped by 9 bases and J by 4 bases, with 14 bases between them. The CDR3 spells CASGGPGADTQYF. The DNA for the CDR3 is TGTGCCAGTGGAGGGCCGGGGGCAGATACGCAGTATTTT.

Only a few counts were recorded for this clone. J is TRBJ1-1 and V is TRBV28; D is perhaps TRBD1 (5 bases). The CDR3 covers 14 residues. V was trimmed by 2 bases and J by 4 bases, leaving 11 bases between them. Germline lookup yields CDR1 MDHEN and CDR2 SYDVKM. The CDR3 is CASSLGATGTEAFF. For the CDR3, the DNA is TGTGCCAGCAGTTTAGGGGCCACAGGCACTGAAGCTTTCTTT.

This sequence joins TRBV30 and TRBJ2-3; D unclear. The CDR3 length is 15 residues. From germline, CDR1 is GTSNPN and CDR2 SVGIG (reference sequence). V lost 5 bases to trimming and J lost 1 base, with 16 bases between them. The CDR3: CAWVLTEFRTDTQYF. The CDR3 DNA is TGTGCCTGGGTCCTTACAGAATTTCGCACAGATACGCAGTATTTT.

The chain is built from TRBV21-1 and TRBJ2-7; the table's D call, TRBD1, has no DNA check behind it. TRBV21-1 is flagged as a pseudogene. The CDR3 sequence is 16 residues long. CDR3 sequence reads: CASSKVGQGPTYEQYF. CDR3 in DNA: TGTGCCAGCAGCAAAGTGGGACAGGGGCCTACCTACGAGCAGTACTTC.

The chain employs TRBV28 and TRBJ1-2; the match to TRBD1 covers 10 bases. The CDR3 has 14 amino acids. V shed 6 bases and J 4 bases; nucleotides not matched to a gene: 5. CDR1 MDHEN and CDR2 SYDVKM come from the germline V gene. CDR3 bases: TGTGCCAGCAGCGGGACAGGGGTCGGCTATGGCTACACCTTC. Protein: CASSGTGVGYGYTF.

This sequence joins TRBV4-1 and TRBJ1-5; unclear D gene. CDR1 is MGHRA, CDR2 YSYEKL, per germline. This CDR3 has 14 residues. Trimming took 2 bases from V and 0 from J, leaving 5 bases between them. Written as DNA, the CDR3 is TGCGCCAGCAGCCAAACAGTTAGCAATCAGCCCCAGCATTTT. Its translation is CASSQTVSNQPQHF.

This rearrangement joins TRBV27 to TRBJ2-1; D possibly corresponds to TRBD1 (7 bases). Per the germline V gene, CDR1 is MNHEY and CDR2 is SMNVEV (reference sequence). The V gene lost 2 bases and the J gene lost 9 bases, with 17 bases spanning the gap. The CDR3 is 15 residues long. The chain's CDR3 is CASSLAGQWVREQFF. Written as DNA, the CDR3 is TGTGCCAGCAGTTTAGCGGGACAGTGGGTTCGTGAGCAGTTCTTC.

The chain employs TRBV7-3 and TRBJ1-5, with unresolved D. Trimming pared 3 bases from V and 0 bases from J, leaving 3 bases between. CDR3 length equals 13 residues. Germline V CDR1 and CDR2: SGHTA, FQGTGA. CDR3 region: CASSFGSNQPQHF. The CDR3 nucleotides read TGTGCCAGCAGCTTCGGTAGCAATCAGCCCCAGCATTTT.

This clone was counted once. CDR3 protein: CASSVEPQGPHEQYF. The CDR3 coding sequence is TGTGCCAGCAGCGTAGAGCCCCAGGGTCCCCACGAGCAGTACTTC. The V and J genes are TRBV9 and TRBJ2-7, with D perhaps matching TRBD1 (5 bases). CDR1 is SGDLS and CDR2 is YYNGEE in the germline V gene. The CDR3 is made up of 15 amino acids. Trimming removed 0 bases at V and 5 bases at J, with 15 bases between.